This T cell receptor beta chain was identified during a study of blood T cell repertoires in COVID-19. Trimming removed 5 bases from V and 7 bases from J; junction bases left unmatched: 4. This CDR3 is 14 amino acids long. This clone was seen once. Profiled with immunoSEQ multiplex PCR; TCRdb holds only in-frame clones, not every one. The profile shows 30,000 to 45,000 clones, around three quarters of them singletons. This TCR was recovered from a man aged 60-69 years with active COVID-19. The V gene is TRBV5-3, the J gene TRBJ2-1; 12 bases are a match to TRBD2. TRBV5-3 is marked as an open reading frame, function uncertain. Sequenced input: peripheral blood. For the CDR3, the DNA is TGTGCCAGAAGAGGGCTAGCGGGAGGGAATGAGCAGTTCTTC. Encoded protein: CARRGLAGGNEQFF.